Reported below is one T cell receptor beta chain. Under the authors' procedure: The assay estimated nucleated cells by amplifying reference gene primers. Measured with immunoSEQ multiplex PCR; TCRdb has only the in-frame clones, and not every one. That table supplies the V and J calls and clone size; D and trimming were determined from the DNA. The sample has over 90,000 clones, 89% seen once. The entry originates in a study of blood T cell repertoires in COVID-19. The wider study: The United States, Italy and Spain were the sources of the acute and convalescent COVID-19 samples. Sample material is recorded as cDNA or gDNA derived from T cells, B-cell-depleted T cells, or PBMCs.

Germline CDR1 is SGDLS and CDR2 is YYNGEE. The V gene lost 3 bases and the J gene lost 5 bases, with 9 bases spanning the gap. CDR3 size: 13 residues. Sequenced: peripheral blood. The TCR was taken from a woman in her seventies with acute or convalescent COVID-19. The chain recombines TRBV9 with TRBJ2-1; possibly TRBD2 for D (6 bases). The CDR3 bases are TGTGCCAGCAGCGGGAGGGCAAACAATGAGCAGTTCTTC. Protein product: CASSGRANNEQFF.